This TCR beta chain stems from a study of regulatory T cells in long-lasting Graves disease. Overall study results and limits: Among samples with persistent disease, TRBV28, TRBJ1-2 and TRBJ2-5 were favored.

This CDR3 spans 13 amino acids. Germline-derived CDR1 and CDR2 are SGDLS and YYNGEE. The V and J ends lost 0 bases and 5 bases respectively, with 7 bases between them. Arm-PCR of CDR3 regions and iRepertoire HTBI primers were the basis on which TCR beta libraries were built. TCRdb redid the calling of the multiplex PCR reads with MiXCR, one entry per CDR3 protein. The data contain 400,000 to 500,000 distinct CDR3 sequences, approximately 15% of them singletons. As to time point: newly diagnosed GD, antithyroid drugs for less than 3 months. Isolated PBMC RNA provided the starting material for the TCR library. From an endocrinology department in Xi'an, China, came the patients. As regards this clonotype: Its antigen is not identified.

A further study also used this sample, focusing on T cells in Graves' hyperthyroidism and ophthalmopathy. That source adds: With the HTBI primer set, the TCR CDR3 went through a first round of RT-PCR. A 13 V-J model separated ophthalmopathy from stable hyperthyroidism.

The sample consisted of peripheral blood mononuclear cells (PBMCs), taken at new diagnosis, from a patient treated with antithyroid drugs. The receptor comes from a woman aged 25-40 years with Graves disease. The gene calls are TRBV9 and TRBJ2-3, with D hard to call. The CDR3 DNA reads TGTGCCAGCAGCGTAGGTTTAGGAGATACGCAGTATTTT. Translating it yields CASSVGLGDTQYF.